This T cell receptor (beta chain) was retrieved from a study of blood T cell repertoires in COVID-19. Authors' processing steps: How many nucleated cells were present was estimated from reference gene primer amplification. Method: immunoSEQ multiplex PCR; TCRdb's copy keeps in-frame clones and lacks some. Clone size and the V and J calls come from that table; the DNA yielded D and trimming. Of approximately 96,000 clones in the sample, 90% to 95% were seen once. The TCR comes from a man between 60 and 70 years old with acute or convalescent COVID-19. Sequencing used peripheral blood.

The CDR3 sequence is CASSLQGSTDTQYF. The CDR3 bases are TGTGCCAGCAGTCTACAGGGGTCCACAGATACGCAGTATTTT. The chain is built from TRBV6-2 or TRBV6-3 and TRBJ2-3; 7 bases align to TRBD1. The V and J ends lost 5 bases and 2 bases, in that order; junction bases with no gene match: 4. The CDR3 runs 14 residues. Germline CDR1 MNHEY, CDR2 SVGEGT.